What follows are 27 T cell receptor beta chains derived from one specimen sequenced in a study of cytomegalovirus exposure and HLA in healthy donors. The PCR employed 60 Vbeta primers together with 13 Jbeta primers. Sequencing was performed with immunoSEQ multiplex PCR; in TCRdb, only in-frame clones are kept and a portion is missing. This table holds about 200,000 clones, around 80% found once. The sequenced material came from PBMCs. These receptors originate from a woman aged 30 to 39 in good health and CMV-seropositive.

The rearrangement links TRBV7-9 to TRBJ1-5, with a weak D call TRBD1 (5 bases). Trimming removed 3 bases from V and 4 bases from J, with 10 bases in between. The CDR3 covers 14 residues. Germline CDR1 SEHNR, CDR2 FQNEAQ (reference sequence). For the CDR3, the DNA is TGTGCCAGCAGCTTGTCGGGGGGGAATCAGCCCCAGCATTTT. The encoded protein is CASSLSGGNQPQHF.

In DNA, the CDR3 is TGTGCCAGCAGCTTAGCCTCGGGACAGTTGAGACAAGAGACCCAGTACTTC. It yields the protein CASSLASGQLRQETQYF. The rearrangement joins TRBV11-3 to TRBJ2-5, with 7 bases identical to TRBD1. J lost 2 bases, V lost 1 base, and 10 bases had no gene match. Germline V lookup: CDR1 SGHNT, CDR2 YENEEA. The CDR3 has 17 residues.

V gene TRBV29-1 combines with J gene TRBJ1-2, with D perhaps TRBD1 (6 bases). The CDR3 is 13 amino acids. CDR1 SQVTM and CDR2 ANQGSEA come from the germline V gene. V dropped 7 bases and J dropped 6 bases, with 18 bases sitting between them. DNA for the CDR3: TGCAGCGCCACAGGAAGAGGGGGAGATGGCTACACCTTC. Translated, it gives CSATGRGGDGYTF.

This sequence joins TRBV5-8 and TRBJ1-5; TRBD1 agrees at 10 bases. The CDR3 is made up of 18 amino acids. CDR1 is SGHTS and CDR2 is YDEGEE in the germline V gene. Trimming cost V 1 base and J 3 bases; bases outside gene matches: 10. The CDR3 coding sequence is TGTGCCAGCAGCTTGAGCCCGGGACAGGGGTTTGTCAATCAGCCCCAGCATTTT. Translating gives CASSLSPGQGFVNQPQHF.

The sample holds one count of this clone. The chain couples TRBV11-3 to TRBJ2-1; no reliable D call. Trimming shortened V by 3 bases and J by 4 bases, and 4 bases separated the two germline ends. CDR1 is SGHNT, CDR2 YENEEA, per germline. The CDR3 length is 12 residues. The CDR3 is CASSFVYNEQFF. As DNA, the CDR3 is TGTGCCAGCAGCTTCGTATACAATGAGCAGTTCTTC.

This chain uses TRBV29-1 with TRBJ1-1; TRBD1 matches at 7 bases. J gave up 4 bases and V 5 bases, and 7 bases lay outside the gene matches. The CDR3 contains 13 residues. Germline V gene data show CDR1 as SQVTM and CDR2 as ANQGSEA. CDR3 residues: CSVTPQGTTEAFF. The CDR3 DNA reads as TGCAGCGTTACACCACAGGGGACCACTGAAGCTTTCTTT.

This clone was picked up a small number of times. V is TRBV11-2 and J is TRBJ1-1; 7 bases are shared with TRBD1. Germline V CDR1 and CDR2: SGHAT, FQNNGV. J gave up 5 bases and V 5 bases, and 11 bases lay outside the gene matches. The CDR3 covers 15 residues. This CDR3 reads CASSLTRGSGTEAFF. Here the CDR3 DNA reads TGTGCCAGCAGCCTCACCAGGGGGTCAGGGACTGAAGCTTTCTTT.

The chain couples TRBV28 to TRBJ2-7; 8 bases are a match to TRBD1. The CDR3 contains 17 residues. Germline loops: CDR1 MDHEN, CDR2 SYDVKM. The J segment lost 4 bases and the V segment lost 2 bases, leaving 13 bases of the junction unmatched. For the CDR3, the DNA is TGTGCCAGCAGTTTAGTAGGGACAGGCTCGGGATTTTACGAGCAGTACTTC. This gives the protein CASSLVGTGSGFYEQYF.

CDR3 sequence reads: CASSLAGQLGPQHF. In DNA, the CDR3 is TGTGCCAGCAGCTTAGCCGGACAGCTCGGGCCCCAGCATTTT. The chain is built from TRBV7-8 and TRBJ1-5, with D maybe TRBD1 (6 bases). The CDR3 covers 14 residues. Germline V gene sequence: CDR1 SGHVS, CDR2 FQNEAQ. Trimming took off 0 bases at V and 9 bases at J, with 12 bases between the two ends.

This clone has more than one count but fewer than ten. V is TRBV5-4 and J is TRBJ2-4; the D gene is possibly TRBD1 (5 bases). V was cut by 0 bases and J by 6 bases, with 10 bases left in between. The CDR3 runs 14 residues. Germline CDR1 is SGHNT and CDR2 is YYREEE (reference sequence). The CDR3 is CASSLDRNANIQYF. CDR3 bases: TGTGCCAGCAGCTTGGACAGGAACGCAAACATTCAGTACTTC.

CDR3 loop: CASSIQGDFTEAFF. As DNA, the CDR3 is TGTGCCAGTAGTATCCAGGGGGATTTCACTGAAGCTTTCTTT. This chain links TRBV19 with TRBJ1-1; TRBD1 agrees at 7 bases. The CDR3 contains 14 residues. The ends lost 3 bases at V and 4 bases at J; junction bases unmatched: 5. Germline V gene data show CDR1 as LNHDA and CDR2 as SQIVND (reference sequence).

The chain uses TRBV28 and TRBJ1-1, with TRBD1 as a possible D gene (6 bases). Germline lookup yields CDR1 MDHEN and CDR2 SYDVKM. Trimming removed 6 bases at V and 4 bases at J, with 15 bases between. CDR3 length equals 14 residues. The CDR3 reads CASRRGGRSTEAFF. In nucleotides, the CDR3 is TGTGCCAGCAGGAGGGGGGGCAGAAGCACTGAAGCTTTCTTT.

In DNA, the CDR3 is TGTGCCAGCAGCGTAGACGGGAACGCAGATACGCAGTATTTT. Residues: CASSVDGNADTQYF. The J gene is TRBJ2-3, the V gene TRBV9, with D perhaps TRBD2 (5 bases). The germline V and J ends were trimmed by 0 bases and 4 bases, with 9 bases remaining between them. The CDR3 sequence is 14 residues long. Per germline, CDR1 SGDLS and CDR2 YYNGEE.

CDR3 in amino acids: CSVQKTAGWNTEAFF. Written as DNA, the CDR3 is TGCAGCGTTCAAAAGACAGCCGGATGGAACACTGAAGCTTTCTTT. V is TRBV29-1 and J is TRBJ1-1; weak D call: TRBD1 (5 bases). Germline CDR1 reads SQVTM; CDR2 reads ANQGSEA. The V and J ends lost 5 bases and 1 base respectively, with 17 bases between them. This CDR3 has 15 residues. The full variable domain, with the rest looked up from reference TRBV29-1 and TRBJ1-1, is SAVISQKPSRDICQRGTSLTIQCQVDSQVTMMFWYRQQPGQSLTLIATANQGSEATYESGFVIDKFPISRPNLTFSTLTVSNMSPEDSSIYLCSVQKTAGWNTEAFFGQGTRLTVV.

The gene calls are TRBV10-1 and TRBJ2-7; TRBD2 is a possible D gene (5 bases). Germline V gives CDR1 WNHNN, CDR2 SYGVQD (reference sequence). V gave up 7 bases and J gave up 3 bases, with 13 bases separating them. CDR3 length: 13 residues. The CDR3: CASKGSEGYEQYF. The DNA for the CDR3 is TGCGCCAGCAAGGGTTCCGAGGGCTACGAGCAGTACTTC.

This clone was seen only a few times. The chain combines TRBV6-5 with TRBJ1-6; no clear D gene. The CDR3 is 14 amino acids. The germline gives CDR1 MNHEY, CDR2 SVGAGI. Trimming pared 0 bases from V and 14 bases from J, leaving 14 bases between. The CDR3 DNA follows: TGTGCCAGCAGTTACTCACCTCTACCCCCCACCCTCCACTTT. Amino acids: CASSYSPLPPTLHF.

The chain uses TRBV14 and TRBJ2-3; maybe TRBD2 (5 bases). The CDR3 has 13 amino acids. Trimming left V 4 bases short and J 13 bases short, with 18 bases between. Germline assignment: CDR1 SGHDN and CDR2 FVKESK. The CDR3 protein is CASSPSRVTEKYF. CDR3 nucleotides: TGTGCCAGCAGCCCCTCGAGGGTGACCGAGAAGTATTTT.

This clone showed up just a few times. The rearrangement uses TRBV27 and TRBJ2-7; TRBD1 matches 8 bases. In germline, CDR1 is MNHEY, CDR2 SMNVEV (reference sequence). The CDR3 totals 14 residues. The J segment lost 2 bases and the V segment lost 7 bases, leaving 7 bases of the junction unmatched. The chain's CDR3 is CASTPGTGAYEQYF. The CDR3 DNA reads TGTGCCAGCACCCCCGGGACAGGAGCCTACGAGCAGTACTTC.

V usage is TRBV5-6 and J usage is TRBJ2-1, with 9 positions matching TRBD1. The germline V gene encodes CDR1 SGHDT and CDR2 YYEEEE. With V trimmed by 4 bases and J by 7 bases, 9 bases remained unmatched. The CDR3 consists of 15 residues. CDR3 DNA sequence: TGTGCCAGCAGCCCCCGGGACAGGGTTTTTAATGAGCAGTTCTTC. Amino acid sequence: CASSPRDRVFNEQFF. Complete variable domain (other parts from reference TRBV5-6 and TRBJ2-1): DAGVTQSPTHLIKTRGQQVTLRCSPKSGHDTVSWYQQALGQGPQFIFQYYEEEERQRGNFPDRFSGHQFPNYSSELNVNALLLGDSALYLCASSPRDRVFNEQFFGPGTRLTVL.

The V call is TRBV15, the J call TRBJ1-1, with 7 bases aligning to TRBD1. Germline trimming cut 1 base from V and 6 bases from J; bases unmatched to any gene: 11. Germline CDR1 reads LNHNV; CDR2 reads YYDKDF (reference sequence). The CDR3 sequence is 16 residues long. Here the CDR3 reads CATSRVPGDRAPEAFF. CDR3 sequence (DNA): TGTGCCACCAGCAGAGTCCCGGGTGACAGGGCCCCTGAAGCTTTCTTT.

This clone was counted between two and nine times. The V call is TRBV10-3, the J call TRBJ2-3, with TRBD2 matching over 9 bases. J gave up 3 bases and V 3 bases, and 13 bases lay outside the gene matches. The germline V gene has CDR1 ENHRY and CDR2 SYGVKD. The CDR3 contains 18 residues. The CDR3 sequence is CAISDRSGGTVGTDTQYF. CDR3 nucleotide sequence: TGTGCCATCAGTGACCGGAGCGGGGGGACGGTAGGGACAGATACGCAGTATTTT.

The chain has TRBV7-9 and TRBJ1-3; D gene unclear. The CDR3 loop spans 16 amino acids. V shed 5 bases and J shed 2 bases, with 16 bases lying between them. Germline assignment: CDR1 SEHNR and CDR2 FQNEAQ (reference sequence). CDR3 in amino acids: CASSPTPYRTGNTIYF. The CDR3 DNA is TGTGCCAGCAGCCCTACCCCGTATAGAACTGGAAACACCATATATTTT.

V usage is TRBV10-3 and J usage is TRBJ1-1, with TRBD1 matching 8 bases. The germline V gene encodes CDR1 ENHRY and CDR2 SYGVKD. Losses at the gene ends were 3 bases for V and 1 base for J; bases not matched to a gene: 1. The CDR3 loop spans 14 amino acids. CDR3 sequence: CAISDGQGNTEAFF. The CDR3 nucleotides are TGTGCCATCAGTGATGGACAGGGGAACACTGAAGCTTTCTTT.

This chain links TRBV30 with TRBJ1-1, with 7 bases lining up with TRBD1. Germline CDR1 is GTSNPN and CDR2 is SVGIG (reference sequence). J lost 8 bases, V lost 3 bases, and 3 bases had no gene match. The CDR3 is 11 residues long. The CDR3, as DNA: TGTGCCTGGAGGGTAGGGGGCGAAGCTTTCTTT. It translates to CAWRVGGEAFF. The full variable domain, its missing parts supplied by reference TRBV30 and TRBJ1-1, is SQTIHQWPATLVQPVGSPLSLECTVEGTSNPNLYWYRQAAGRGLQLLFYSVGIGQISSEVPQNLSASRPQDRQFILSSKKLLLSDSGFYLCAWRVGGEAFFGQGTRLTVV.

This clone was found once. V is TRBV9 and J is TRBJ1-4, with TRBD1 matching over 11 bases. CDR3 length: 16 amino acids. Germline V gene sequence: CDR1 SGDLS, CDR2 YYNGEE. J gave up 7 bases and V 0 bases, and 5 bases lay outside the gene matches. CDR3 in DNA: TGTGCCAGCAGCGTAGGGCTGGGGACAGGGGGTGAAAAACTGTTTTTT. Its protein product is CASSVGLGTGGEKLFF. Based on the CDR3 plus reference TRBV9 and TRBJ1-4, the full variable domain is DSGVTQTPKHLITATGQRVTLRCSPRSGDLSVYWYQQSLDQGLQFLIQYYNGEERAKGNILERFSAQQFPDLHSELNLSSLELGDSALYFCASSVGLGTGGEKLFFGSGTQLSVL.

This clone was counted once. The chain employs TRBV11-2 and TRBJ2-3, with TRBD2 matching 7 bases. The CDR3 loop spans 14 amino acids. The V segment lost 10 bases and the J segment 1 base; nucleotides outside the gene matches: 8. Germline V gene lookup returns CDR1 SGHAT and CDR2 FQNNGV. CDR3 nucleotides: TGTGCCATCGGCGGGGCGGGGGGCACAGATACGCAGTATTTT. Translated, it gives CAIGGAGGTDTQYF. Full variable domain (remainder filled in from reference TRBV11-2 and TRBJ2-3): EAGVAQSPRYKIIEKRQSVAFWCNPISGHATLYWYQQILGQGPKLLIQFQNNGVVDDSQLPKDRFSAERLKGVDSTLKIQPAKLEDSAVYLCAIGGAGGTDTQYFGPGTRLTVL.

Concerning this clone itself: The junction and the germline gene differ at one end; a read error may be behind it. The chain uses TRBV6-1 and TRBJ1-2; D is perhaps TRBD1 (5 bases). The V gene's germline CDR1 is MNHNS and CDR2 SASEGT. The CDR3 spans 14 residues. The CDR3 DNA reads as TGTGCCAGCAGAGAAGGGGCAGGGCTCTATGGCTACACCTTC. Translating it yields CASREGAGLYGYTF.